The 11 T cell receptor beta chains in this list originate from one sample, sequenced in a study of neurological immune-mediated disorders. TCRdb independently ran MiXCR on the 5' RACE reads; one entry per CDR3 protein. The sample shows 25,000 to 35,000 distinct CDR3 sequences, about 4% of them seen only once. The sequenced material came from CD4+ T cells from blood. The receptors come from a woman aged 40 to 55 in good health.

The table lists this clonotype with many counts. The rearrangement uses TRBV5-1 and TRBJ1-2, with 9 bases fitting TRBD1. The CDR3 extends over 16 amino acids. Germline-derived CDR1 and CDR2 are SGHRS and YFSETQ. J was trimmed by 4 bases and V by 4 bases; bases with no gene match: 11. The CDR3 reads CASSPNVQGATYGYTF. In nucleotides, the CDR3 is TGCGCCAGCAGCCCGAACGTACAGGGGGCGACCTATGGCTACACCTTC. Together with reference TRBV5-1 and TRBJ1-2, the CDR3 gives the full variable domain: KAGVTQTPRYLIKTRGQQVTLSCSPISGHRSVSWYQQTPGQGLQFLFEYFSETQRNKGNFPGRFSGRQFSNSRSEMNVSTLELGDSALYLCASSPNVQGATYGYTFGSGTRLTVV.

The rearrangement uses TRBV13 and TRBJ2-4; possibly TRBD1 for D (5 bases). The germline CDR1 and CDR2 sequences are PRHDT and FYEKMQ (reference sequence). Trimming cost V 5 bases and J 0 bases, with 11 bases left between them. The CDR3 covers 15 residues. The DNA of the CDR3 is TGTGCCAGCAGCCTTACCAGGGTAGCCAAAAACATTCAGTACTTC. It is translated as CASSLTRVAKNIQYF.

This clonotype was found many times. This chain connects TRBV29-1 to TRBJ1-1; D is unclear. V shed 2 bases and J shed 5 bases, with 9 bases lying between them. CDR1 is SQVTM and CDR2 is ANQGSEA in the germline V gene. CDR3 length equals 12 residues. The CDR3 DNA is TGCAGCGTTGAACTCCGGGGAACTGAAGCTTTCTTT. This translates into CSVELRGTEAFF.

This clonotype was detected many times. This rearrangement joins TRBV5-1 to TRBJ2-1; 12 nucleotides match TRBD2. Looked up from germline, CDR1 is SGHRS and CDR2 is YFSETQ. The CDR3 is 14 amino acids. J was trimmed by 9 bases and V by 2 bases; bases with no gene match: 3. CDR3: CASSFLAGGGEQFF. Here the CDR3 DNA reads TGCGCCAGCAGCTTTCTAGCGGGAGGGGGTGAGCAGTTCTTC.

The chain joins TRBV30 to TRBJ2-3; D uncertain. Germline CDR1 GTSNPN, CDR2 SVGIG (reference sequence). The ends were cut back, 3 bases at V and 7 bases at J, with 8 bases in the middle. The CDR3 totals 11 residues. CDR3 coding DNA: TGTGCCTGGAGCCCGCACCATACGCAGTATTTT. This sequence encodes CAWSPHHTQYF.

This clonotype was seen many times. The chain is built from TRBV18 and TRBJ1-1, with D unresolved. This CDR3 is built from 15 residues. V was pared by 2 bases and J by 1 base, with 11 bases between. Germline V gives CDR1 KGHSH, CDR2 LQKENI. The CDR3 sequence is CASSPNANQNTEAFF. DNA for the CDR3: TGTGCCAGCTCACCAAACGCCAACCAGAACACTGAAGCTTTCTTT.

This clonotype has a count of ten or more. The J gene is TRBJ1-2, the V gene TRBV5-1; D perhaps matches TRBD1 (6 bases). Trimming pared 7 bases from V and 5 bases from J, leaving 9 bases between. CDR1 and CDR2 from the germline V gene are SGHRS and YFSETQ. There are 11 residues in the CDR3. CDR3 coding DNA: TGCGCCAGCCAGGGGATTTATGGCTACACCTTC. This gives the protein CASQGIYGYTF.

The chain combines TRBV9 with TRBJ2-7; 8 positions agree with TRBD2. The CDR3 is made up of 14 amino acids. The junction had 5 bases not matched to a gene; V was cut back by 2 bases and J by 4 bases. CDR1 is SGDLS, CDR2 YYNGEE, per germline. The CDR3 bases are TGTGCCAGCAGCGTCCAAGCGGGGGAATACGAGCAGTACTTC. It encodes CASSVQAGEYEQYF. The whole variable domain, filled in from reference TRBV9 and TRBJ2-7, reads DSGVTQTPKHLITATGQRVTLRCSPRSGDLSVYWYQQSLDQGLQFLIQYYNGEERAKGNILERFSAQQFPDLHSELNLSSLELGDSALYFCASSVQAGEYEQYFGPGTRLTVT.

This clonotype showed up many times. CDR3 in amino acids: CASSQASFTEQYF. The DNA for the CDR3 is TGTGCCAGCAGCCAAGCTTCCTTCACCGAGCAGTACTTC. The V gene is TRBV3-1, the J gene TRBJ2-7; no reliable D call. Trimming pared 1 base from V and 6 bases from J, leaving 10 bases between. Germline assignment: CDR1 LGHDT and CDR2 YNNKEL (reference sequence). This CDR3 has 13 residues.

This clonotype was recorded many times. This rearrangement joins TRBV20-1 to TRBJ1-1, with a tentative D call TRBD1 (5 bases). The ends were cut back, 4 bases at V and 3 bases at J, with 12 bases in the middle. This CDR3 has 13 residues. Germline assignment: CDR1 DFQATT and CDR2 SNEGSKA (reference sequence). CDR3 DNA: TGCAGTGCTACGGGGCAGGGTTACACTGAAGCTTTCTTT. It yields the protein CSATGQGYTEAFF.

This clonotype was seen at least ten times. The genes are TRBV20-1 and TRBJ2-5; D may be TRBD2 (5 bases). With 0 bases removed from V and 5 bases from J, the gap between germline ends came to 10 bases. Germline CDR1 is DFQATT and CDR2 is SNEGSKA (reference sequence). This CDR3 is 13 amino acids long. CDR3 residues: CSARDWTGETQYF. Here the CDR3 DNA reads TGCAGTGCTAGAGATTGGACGGGGGAGACCCAGTACTTC.